One sample yielded the 17 T cell receptor beta chains listed below, sequenced in a study of T cells in Graves' hyperthyroidism and ophthalmopathy. From RNA transcripts, TCR beta CDR3 regions were amplified. When the TCR CDR3 underwent first-round RT-PCR, the HTBI primer set was used. TCRdb passed the multiplex PCR reads through MiXCR, listing each CDR3 protein once. This sample yields about 500,000 distinct CDR3 sequences, of which about 46% are seen a single time; about two fifths belongs to the top ten. Specimen: peripheral blood or thyroid tissue (not recorded which). All receptors come from an adult woman with Graves' disease, either hyperthyroidism or ophthalmopathy (not recorded which).

This chain connects TRBV5-4 to TRBJ2-5; no firm D call. There are 15 residues in the CDR3. The germline V gene encodes CDR1 SGHNT and CDR2 YYREEE (reference sequence). Deletions cut 4 bases from V and 5 bases from J, with 18 bases between. Here the CDR3 DNA reads TGTGCCAGCAGCAACGGAAGGGATTGGCGTGAGACCCAGTACTTC. Encoded protein: CASSNGRDWRETQYF.

The chain links TRBV9 to TRBJ1-1; D gene ambiguous. The CDR3 totals 14 residues. Germline V CDR1 and CDR2: SGDLS, YYNGEE. V dropped 0 bases and J dropped 0 bases, with 6 bases sitting between them. Here the CDR3 DNA reads TGTGCCAGCAGCGTAGACATTATGAACACTGAAGCTTTCTTT. Protein product: CASSVDIMNTEAFF. Full variable domain (outside the CDR3, taken from reference TRBV9 and TRBJ1-1): DSGVTQTPKHLITATGQRVTLRCSPRSGDLSVYWYQQSLDQGLQFLIQYYNGEERAKGNILERFSAQQFPDLHSELNLSSLELGDSALYFCASSVDIMNTEAFFGQGTRLTVV.

The rearrangement uses TRBV20-1 and TRBJ2-7; 7 nucleotides align to TRBD2. This CDR3 comprises 16 residues. After removal of 0 bases from V and 5 bases from J, the junction contained 13 bases not matched to a gene. The germline V gene encodes CDR1 DFQATT and CDR2 SNEGSKA (reference sequence). CDR3 sequence reads: CSARDLGWGGSHEQYF. The DNA of the CDR3 is TGCAGTGCTAGAGATCTTGGTTGGGGGGGGTCCCACGAGCAGTACTTC.

On this clonotype: Germline and junction disagree at one end, which may indicate a read error. V and J are TRBV20-1 and TRBJ2-6; D uncertain. This CDR3 spans 12 amino acids. Germline-derived CDR1 and CDR2 are DFQATT and SNEGSKA (reference sequence). The CDR3 protein is CSAPLESRTEAF. CDR3 nucleotides: TGCAGTGCCCCGTTGGAGAGCCGCACTGAAGCTTTC.

This clonotype was seen many times. CDR3 DNA: TGTGCCAGCAACCGGGGAGGGAACTATGGCTACACCTTC. Translation: CASNRGGNYGYTF. The V gene is TRBV7-9, the J gene TRBJ1-2, with D unclear. In germline, CDR1 is SEHNR, CDR2 FQNEAQ (reference sequence). V lost 7 bases, J lost 2 bases, and 11 bases lay in between. This CDR3 spans 13 amino acids.

This clonotype was counted ten times or more. The chain joins TRBV3-1 to TRBJ1-5; D remains unclear. V lost 1 base, J lost 6 bases, and 4 bases lay in between. Germline V gene data show CDR1 as LGHDT and CDR2 as YNNKEL (reference sequence). This CDR3 is 12 amino acids long. Here the CDR3 DNA reads TGTGCCAGCAGCCAAGGTGGTCAGCCCCAGCATTTT. This sequence encodes CASSQGGQPQHF.

The chain joins TRBV5-1 to TRBJ1-3; D not certain. The CDR3 extends over 17 amino acids. In germline, CDR1 is SGHRS, CDR2 YFSETQ. Trimming removed 4 bases at V and 0 bases at J, with 17 bases between. CDR3 bases: TGCGCCAGCAGCGAGGCCGGCCTTTCCTTCTCTGGAAACACCATATATTTT. Translating gives CASSEAGLSFSGNTIYF.

The sample holds a few counts of this clonotype. The chain employs TRBV19 and TRBJ2-7; TRBD1 matches at 10 bases. Germline assignment: CDR1 LNHDA and CDR2 SQIVND (reference sequence). V shed 10 bases, J shed 3 bases, and the junction held 6 bases outside the gene matches. This CDR3 has 13 amino acids. The CDR3 DNA follows: TGTGCCACCCCGGGACAGGGGTACTACGAGCAGTACTTC. Translated: CATPGQGYYEQYF.

This clonotype was observed many times. The chain recombines TRBV29-1 with TRBJ2-2; unclear D gene. V lost 7 bases to trimming and J lost 5 bases, with 20 bases between them. CDR1 SQVTM and CDR2 ANQGSEA come from the germline V gene. The CDR3 is 15 residues long. DNA for the CDR3: TGCAGCGCAAGCCTAGGGAACCCCCATACCGGGGAGCTGTTTTTT. It encodes CSASLGNPHTGELFF.

This clonotype appeared many times. The genes are TRBV20-1 and TRBJ2-2; TRBD2 aligns across 8 bases. With 5 bases clipped from V and 6 bases from J, the junction kept 8 bases outside the gene matches. CDR1 is DFQATT, CDR2 SNEGSKA, per germline (reference sequence). The CDR3 loop spans 14 amino acids. The CDR3 DNA sequence: TGCAGTGCTTCTCCGGGGGGGCGTCCCGGGGAGCTGTTTTTT. This gives the protein CSASPGGRPGELFF.

This clonotype was counted ten times or more. The rearrangement uses TRBV9 and TRBJ1-3; D remains ambiguous. The germline V and J ends were trimmed by 0 bases and 8 bases, with 3 bases remaining between them. Per germline, CDR1 SGDLS and CDR2 YYNGEE. The CDR3 runs to 11 residues. The DNA for the CDR3 is TGTGCCAGCAGCGTAGCTGACACCATATATTTT. It specifies CASSVADTIYF.

The CDR3 nucleotides are TGTGCCATCAGTGAGGCGACAGGGGGCGGCGGTGAAGCTTTCTTT. It specifies CAISEATGGGGEAFF. The J gene is TRBJ1-1, the V gene TRBV10-3; 10 bases map to TRBD1. V lost 2 bases to trimming and J lost 7 bases; unmatched junction nucleotides: 7. Looked up from germline, CDR1 is ENHRY and CDR2 is SYGVKD. The CDR3 consists of 15 residues.

The table lists this clonotype with many counts. The CDR3 nucleotides are TGCGCCAGCAGCCCGGACCCGGGGGGCGAGCAGTACTTC. Translating it yields CASSPDPGGEQYF. The V gene is TRBV5-1, the J gene TRBJ2-7; TRBD2 matches 7 bases. Germline CDR1 SGHRS, CDR2 YFSETQ. V gave up 4 bases and J gave up 6 bases; unmatched junction bases: 7. This CDR3 has 13 amino acids.

Ten or more counts support this clonotype. The chain is built from TRBV5-1 and TRBJ2-7; 16 bases fit TRBD2. V gave up 2 bases and J gave up 9 bases; unmatched junction bases: 8. Germline loops: CDR1 SGHRS, CDR2 YFSETQ. The CDR3 contains 16 residues. The CDR3 DNA reads TGCGCCAGCAGCTTAGGGACTAGCGGGAGGGCCGATGTGCAGTACTTC. Translation gives CASSLGTSGRADVQYF.

This CDR3 reads CASRMGPTQETGANVLTF. CDR3 sequence (DNA): TGTGCCAGCAGGATGGGTCCCACCCAAGAGACCGGGGCCAACGTCCTGACTTTC. J is TRBJ2-6 and V is TRBV2, with unresolved D. This CDR3 region has 18 residues. Germline CDR1 and CDR2: SNHLY and FYNNEI. V dropped 6 bases and J dropped 4 bases, with 22 bases sitting between them. The full variable domain, rest sourced from reference TRBV2 and TRBJ2-6, is EPEVTQTPSHQVTQMGQEVILRCVPISNHLYFYWYRQILGQKVEFLVSFYNNEISEKSEIFDDQFSVERPDGSNFTLKIRSTKLEDSAMYFCASRMGPTQETGANVLTFGAGSRLTVL.

As concerns this clonotype: A read error may account for a junction end that differs from germline. The rearrangement uses TRBV7-7 and TRBJ2-2, with D possibly being TRBD2 (5 bases). Germline V gene lookup returns CDR1 SSHAT and CDR2 FNYEAQ (reference sequence). The length of the CDR3 is 16 residues. CDR3 protein: CASSLGSQENTGELFF. CDR3 DNA: TGTGCTAGCAGCTTGGGGAGCCAGGAGAACACCGGGGAGCTGTTTTTT.

This clonotype has only a few counts. The chain carries TRBV28 and TRBJ1-3; D not certain. Trimming pared 6 bases from V and 2 bases from J, leaving 5 bases between. Germline V gene data show CDR1 as MDHEN and CDR2 as SYDVKM. This CDR3 region has 12 residues. In DNA, the CDR3 is TGTGCCAGCAGAAGCACTGGAAACACCATATATTTT. Its translation is CASRSTGNTIYF.